The 18 T cell receptor beta chains listed next were all sequenced from one sample in a study of CXCR3-negative and CXCR3-positive naive CD8 T cells. Notes on the study in general: In CXCR3-positive naive cells, the TRB CDR3s were more hydrophobic than in CXCR3-negative naive cells.

The authors prepared UMI-labeled TRB cDNA libraries by 5' RACE. From its re-call of the 5' RACE reads, TCRdb lists each CDR3 protein once, without DNA. The table for this sample gives about 86,000 distinct CDR3 sequences. Their specific antigens are unknown. The sample comprised naive CXCR3+ CD8+ T cells from blood. The subset is: CD45RO-CCR7+CD27+CD95- naive CD8+ T cells expressing CXCR3 (TNR3+). The receptors were gathered from a human donor in good health. Some clones in this sample may be carry-over from other donors' samples.

The chain couples TRBV9 to TRBJ2-3; TCRdb returns TRBD2, unconfirmable since there is no DNA. The CDR3 sequence is 16 residues long. The germline CDR1 and CDR2 sequences are SGDLS and YYNGEE. CDR3 sequence: CASSVSREGGTDTQYF. The full variable domain, its missing parts supplied by reference TRBV9 and TRBJ2-3, is DSGVTQTPKHLITATGQRVTLRCSPRSGDLSVYWYQQSLDQGLQFLIQYYNGEERAKGNILERFSAQQFPDLHSELNLSSLELGDSALYFCASSVSREGGTDTQYFGPGTRLTVL.

The chain has TRBV7-9 and TRBJ2-5; TCRdb gives TRBD1 as the D gene, but with no DNA this cannot be confirmed. Germline values: CDR1 SEHNR, CDR2 FQNEAQ (reference sequence). The CDR3 sequence is 15 residues long. CDR3 sequence reads: CASSFQRDNQETQYF.

The chain is built from TRBV7-6 and TRBJ1-1; the TCRdb D gene call, TRBD1, has no DNA to confirm it. Germline V CDR1 and CDR2: SGHVS, FNYEAQ. This CDR3 has 13 residues. The CDR3 loop is CARTPRTNTEAFF. The full variable domain, with the rest looked up from reference TRBV7-6 and TRBJ1-1, is GAGVSQSPRYKVTKRGQDVALRCDPISGHVSLYWYRQALGQGPEFLTYFNYEAQQDKSGLPNDRFSAERPEGSISTLTIQRTEQRDSAMYRCARTPRTNTEAFFGQGTRLTVV.

The chain joins TRBV7-9 to TRBJ1-5; no DNA is available, so the TRBD1 call from TCRdb remains unchecked. Germline V gene sequence: CDR1 SEHNR, CDR2 FQNEAQ (reference sequence). This CDR3 spans 14 amino acids. This chain's CDR3 is CASSFEGSVQPQHF. Supplemented by reference TRBV7-9 and TRBJ1-5, the full variable domain reads DTGVSQNPRHKITKRGQNVTFRCDPISEHNRLYWYRQTLGQGPEFLTYFQNEAQLEKSRLLSDRFSAERPKGSFSTLEIQRTEQGDSAMYLCASSFEGSVQPQHFGDGTRLSIL.

The chain uses TRBV11-2 and TRBJ1-3. This CDR3 has 15 residues. Germline CDR1 SGHAT, CDR2 FQNNGV. CDR3 region: CASSFHRVSGNTIYF.

This chain connects TRBV15 to TRBJ1-4. CDR1 and CDR2 from the germline V gene are LNHNV and YYDKDF (reference sequence). The CDR3 has 16 residues. The CDR3 spells CSTSRVRGSTNEKLFF.

This rearrangement joins TRBV29-1 to TRBJ2-5; without DNA, the TCRdb call of TRBD1 cannot be checked. The CDR3 spans 14 residues. Germline CDR1 and CDR2: SQVTM and ANQGSEA. CDR3 region: CSVEDRGRGETQYF.

The genes are TRBV21-1 and TRBJ1-6; there is no DNA to check the TCRdb D call of TRBD1. TRBV21-1 counts as a pseudogene. This CDR3 is built from 17 residues. This CDR3 is CASSLRPGTTYNSPLHF.

The chain recombines TRBV6-2 or TRBV6-3 with TRBJ2-4; TCRdb gives TRBD1 as the D gene, but with no DNA this cannot be confirmed. Germline V gives CDR1 MNHEY, CDR2 SVGEGT. The length of the CDR3 is 18 residues. The CDR3 sequence is CASSSPRGQGIAKNIQYF.

V and J are TRBV25-1 and TRBJ1-1. Germline V gives CDR1 MGHDK, CDR2 SYGVNS. The CDR3 covers 12 residues. The CDR3 loop reads CASSEYYGEAFF.

This chain uses TRBV4-3 with TRBJ2-7; TCRdb reports TRBD2, a call that lacks DNA to check it against. In germline, CDR1 is LGHNA, CDR2 YSLEER. CDR3 length: 14 amino acids. CDR3 region: CASSGLAGDSEQYF.

The CDR3 loop is CASSPKNRRGQETQYF. The chain employs TRBV18 and TRBJ2-5; TCRdb designates TRBD1, a call that cannot be tested without DNA. This CDR3 region has 16 residues. CDR1 is KGHSH and CDR2 is LQKENI in the germline V gene.

The rearrangement joins TRBV12-3 or TRBV12-4 to TRBJ2-7; TCRdb's D call, TRBD2, is unchecked because there is no DNA. The CDR3 extends over 15 amino acids. The CDR3 here is CASTPHSGGAREQYF.

CDR3 protein: CASSSESERAKNIQYF. The V and J genes are TRBV12-3 or TRBV12-4 and TRBJ2-4. There are 16 residues in the CDR3.

V is TRBV29-1 and J is TRBJ2-1; TCRdb designates TRBD2, a call that cannot be tested without DNA. The CDR3 consists of 15 residues. Germline V gene lookup returns CDR1 SQVTM and CDR2 ANQGSEA. The CDR3 loop reads CSVENGRALVNEQFF.

The chain joins TRBV20-1 to TRBJ2-7; lacking DNA, the TRBD1 call made by TCRdb goes unchecked. This CDR3 spans 14 amino acids. Germline V gene sequence: CDR1 DFQATT, CDR2 SNEGSKA (reference sequence). CDR3 sequence reads: CSARGTGFSYEQYF.

CDR3 sequence reads: CATSNRVGFNQPQHF. The chain links TRBV15 to TRBJ1-5; the TCRdb call, TRBD1, lacks DNA for checking. In germline, CDR1 is LNHNV, CDR2 YYDKDF (reference sequence). The CDR3 is 15 residues long.

The J gene is TRBJ2-3, the V gene TRBV2; TCRdb's D call, TRBD2, is unchecked because there is no DNA. This CDR3 comprises 13 residues. Germline-derived CDR1 and CDR2 are SNHLY and FYNNEI. The CDR3 spells CASKRRGTDTQYF.